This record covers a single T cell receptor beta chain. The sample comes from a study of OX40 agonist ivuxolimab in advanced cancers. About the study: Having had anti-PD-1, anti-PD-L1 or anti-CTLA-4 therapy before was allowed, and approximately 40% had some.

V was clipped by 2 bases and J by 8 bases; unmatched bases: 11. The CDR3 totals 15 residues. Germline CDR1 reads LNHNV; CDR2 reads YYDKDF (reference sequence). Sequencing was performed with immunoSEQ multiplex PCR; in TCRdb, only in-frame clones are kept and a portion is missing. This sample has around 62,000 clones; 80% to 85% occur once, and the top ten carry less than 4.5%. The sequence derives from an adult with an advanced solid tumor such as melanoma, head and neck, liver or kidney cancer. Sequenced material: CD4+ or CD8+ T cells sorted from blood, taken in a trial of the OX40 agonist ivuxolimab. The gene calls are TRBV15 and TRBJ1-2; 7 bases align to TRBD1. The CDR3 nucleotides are TGTGCCACCAGCAGACCTGGACAGGCGCAGACGGGCTACACCTTC. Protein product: CATSRPGQAQTGYTF.